This T cell receptor beta chain was recorded in a study of somatic mutations in cytotoxic T cells in rheumatoid arthritis. The wider study: Each patient's diagnosis was followed right away by a blood draw (roughly 33 ml EDTA), before any treatment.

V lost 0 bases and J 0 bases, leaving 15 bases between the germline ends. This CDR3 is built from 17 residues. Germline V gene sequence: CDR1 SGHRS, CDR2 YFSETQ. Assay: immunoSEQ multiplex PCR; the TCRdb copy retains only in-frame clones and omits some. This table has under 20,000 clones, more than 80% appearing once. The V and J genes are TRBV5-1 and TRBJ1-1; a possible D gene is TRBD1 (5 bases). Sequencing used CD8+ T cells sorted from blood. The receptor's source is an adult with rheumatoid arthritis. The chain's CDR3 is CASSLVGRATMNTEAFF. CDR3 nucleotide sequence: TGCGCCAGCAGCTTGGTCGGCAGGGCTACCATGAACACTGAAGCTTTCTTT.